This TCR beta chain was identified during a study of blood T cell repertoires in COVID-19. Study-wide background: Samples came from the United States, Italy and Spain, spanning acute and convalescent COVID-19. Sample material is recorded as cDNA or gDNA derived from T cells, B-cell-depleted T cells, or PBMCs.

In the original processing: Reference gene primers were amplified, and this amplification served to estimate nucleated cell counts. Method: immunoSEQ multiplex PCR; TCRdb's copy keeps in-frame clones and lacks some. D and trimming were read from the DNA, whereas the V and J calls and clone size are those reported in that table. The sample has over 85,000 clones, around 90% seen once. This clone occurred once. Trimming shortened V by 4 bases and J by 5 bases, and 12 bases separated the two germline ends. CDR1 and CDR2 (germline): SGHRS, YFSETQ. The length of the CDR3 is 14 residues. The sample consisted of peripheral blood. This clonotype was sampled from a male donor with acute or convalescent COVID-19. The genes are TRBV5-1 and TRBJ1-4, with unresolved D. CDR3 in amino acids: CASSPTPSNEKLFF. The CDR3 nucleotides are TGCGCCAGCAGCCCGACACCGTCCAATGAAAAACTGTTTTTT. The variable domain in full, completed from reference TRBV5-1 and TRBJ1-4, reads KAGVTQTPRYLIKTRGQQVTLSCSPISGHRSVSWYQQTPGQGLQFLFEYFSETQRNKGNFPGRFSGRQFSNSRSEMNVSTLELGDSALYLCASSPTPSNEKLFFGSGTQLSVL.